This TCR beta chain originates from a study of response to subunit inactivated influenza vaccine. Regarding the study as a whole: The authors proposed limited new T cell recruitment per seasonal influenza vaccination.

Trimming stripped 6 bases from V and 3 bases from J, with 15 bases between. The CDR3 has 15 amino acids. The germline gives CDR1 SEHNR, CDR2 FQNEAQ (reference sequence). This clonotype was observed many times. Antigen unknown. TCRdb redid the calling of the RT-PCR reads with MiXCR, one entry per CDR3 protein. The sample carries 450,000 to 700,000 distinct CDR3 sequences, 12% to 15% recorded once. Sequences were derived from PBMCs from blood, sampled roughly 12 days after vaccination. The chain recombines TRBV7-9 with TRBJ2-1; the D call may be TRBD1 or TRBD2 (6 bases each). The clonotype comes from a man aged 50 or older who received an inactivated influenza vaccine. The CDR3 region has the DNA TGTGCCAGCAGGTGGGGGCTAGCGCTCTACAATGAGCAGTTCTTC. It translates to CASRWGLALYNEQFF.